This entry lists 3 T cell receptor beta chains sequenced from one sample in a study of T-cell memory formation after mild COVID-19. TCRdb ran MiXCR on the 5' RACE reads and lists one entry per CDR3 protein. The sample yields hundreds of thousands of distinct CDR3 sequences, approximately 20% seen once. Sequencing input: PBMCs or a T cell subset sorted from them (not recorded which). The receptors here all came from an adult woman who had mild COVID-19 (a few samples of this study predate the infection). Cell type and time point are not known.

The V gene is TRBV7-3, the J gene TRBJ2-3; 7 bases fit TRBD1. Germline CDR1 and CDR2: SGHTA and FQGTGA. The trim removed 6 bases at V and 3 bases at J, leaving 6 bases unmatched. This CDR3 comprises 14 residues. CDR3: CASRRTGPTDTQYF. CDR3 DNA sequence: TGTGCCAGCAGACGGACAGGACCTACAGATACGCAGTATTTT.

This clonotype was picked up a small number of times. The genes are TRBV29-1 and TRBJ2-1; D not resolved. The CDR3 extends over 12 amino acids. V shed 0 bases and J shed 9 bases, with 9 bases lying between them. Germline CDR1 reads SQVTM; CDR2 reads ANQGSEA. CDR3: CSVEDRDVEQFF. The CDR3 DNA sequence: TGCAGCGTTGAAGATCGCGATGTTGAGCAGTTCTTC.

The V gene is TRBV30, the J gene TRBJ2-1; no reliable D call. The V end lost 0 bases, the J end lost 4 bases, and 13 bases lay between the germline ends. The CDR3 loop spans 15 amino acids. Germline values: CDR1 GTSNPN, CDR2 SVGIG (reference sequence). The CDR3 protein is CAWSVALANYNEQFF. The CDR3 nucleotides read TGTGCCTGGAGTGTGGCCCTCGCCAATTACAATGAGCAGTTCTTC. Supplemented by reference TRBV30 and TRBJ2-1, the full variable domain reads SQTIHQWPATLVQPVGSPLSLECTVEGTSNPNLYWYRQAAGRGLQLLFYSVGIGQISSEVPQNLSASRPQDRQFILSSKKLLLSDSGFYLCAWSVALANYNEQFFGPGTRLTVL.